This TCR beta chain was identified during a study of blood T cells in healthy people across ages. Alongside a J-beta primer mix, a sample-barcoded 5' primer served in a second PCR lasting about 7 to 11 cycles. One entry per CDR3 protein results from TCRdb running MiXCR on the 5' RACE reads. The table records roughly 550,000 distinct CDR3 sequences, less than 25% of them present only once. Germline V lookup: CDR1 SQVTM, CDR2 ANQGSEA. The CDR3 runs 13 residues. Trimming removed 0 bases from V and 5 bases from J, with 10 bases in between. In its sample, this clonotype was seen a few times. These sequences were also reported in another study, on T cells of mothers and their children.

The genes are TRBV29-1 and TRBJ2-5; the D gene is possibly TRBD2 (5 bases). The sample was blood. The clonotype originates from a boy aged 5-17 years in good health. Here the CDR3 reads CSVEDGVLETQYF. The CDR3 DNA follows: TGCAGCGTTGAAGACGGGGTCTTGGAGACCCAGTACTTC.